This T cell receptor beta chain came from a study of blood T cell repertoires in COVID-19 (dated by TCRdb to the early 2020s). Regarding the complete study: Samples from collaborators originated in the United States, Italy and Spain and spanned both the acute and convalescent phases of COVID-19. The material from the prospective study consisted of cDNA or gDNA derived from T cells, B-cell-depleted T cells, or PBMCs. The dataset comprised deeply sampled blood TCRbeta repertoires from subjects exposed to, actively infected with, or recovered from COVID-19. The repertoires were released in a freely available public database meant as a resource for research on the immune response to SARS-CoV-2. The samples were drawn from the first 160 participants of the ongoing ImmuneRACE study and from 950 to 1,500 subjects provided by 6 global collaborators. Nearly every sample came with metadata listing a de-identified subject ID, COVID-19 status, age in years and sex. Where HLA class I and class II types were available, the types were taken from metadata supplied by the sample provider, not from assay-based typing.

Results and caveats for the whole study, not just this receptor: The quantity of clinical and demographic metadata differed by source and by participant and was supplied without curation.

Details on this clone: Its target antigen remains unknown. No base quality values were provided; no much bigger clone lies one nucleotide off.

The immunoSEQ Assay, a bias-controlled multiplex PCR, was used to amplify TCRbeta CDR3 regions from genomic DNA. Concerning the study's data processing: Within the assay, amplification of reference gene primers was used to estimate how many nucleated cells each sample contained. To quantify the absolute abundance of each unique TCRbeta CDR3 rearrangement, sequence reads were collapsed and filtered. For each sample, productive Simpson clonality was calculated as the square root of Simpson's diversity index over productive rearrangements. Imported from immuneACCESS, the table was reduced by TCRdb to in-frame sequences with V and J called. These copies leave out some clones; in studies compared against another copy, an unresolved V gene accounts for under half, and the cause of the remainder is not known. V and J calls and clone size follow that table, whereas D and trimming were derived from the DNA. This sample comprises 450,000 to 600,000 clones, roughly nine tenths of them detected only once. The ten largest clones take up 0.7% of the sample.

Trimming removed 8 bases from V and 8 bases from J; the gene matches leave 7 bases unexplained. CDR1 WSHSY and CDR2 SAAADI were looked up in the germline V gene. The CDR3, cysteine through phenylalanine, is 12 amino acids long. The DNA shown is the 36-base CDR3, in frame from base 1. Enrolling through a virtual design, the prospective study's participants ranged in age from roughly 18 to 90 years and lived across roughly 23 United States geographic areas. Cohort assignment in the prospective study relied on participant-reported clinical history from a screening survey and a study questionnaire. For ImmuneRACE Cohort 3, a participant was defined as recovered based on two consecutive negative NP/OP PCR tests, clearance by a healthcare professional, or resolution of symptoms. Mobile phlebotomists in the prospective study collected whole blood, serum and a nasopharyngeal or oropharyngeal swab from every participant. Prospective study participants could optionally give additional blood draws and questionnaires over an approximately two-month period. Before DNA extraction, blood samples from the prospective study were shipped at room temperature or frozen.

The chain is encoded by TRBV10-2 joined to TRBJ1-2, and 8 junctional nucleotides match TRBD1. The material sequenced was PBMCs or T cells enriched from blood (not recorded which). The clonotype originates from a woman aged 18-30 years who had recovered from COVID-19. The nucleotides are TGCGCCAGCGGCCGGACAGGGAAGGGCTACACCTTC. Its translation is CASGRTGKGYTF.